This T cell receptor (beta chain) was retrieved from a study of T cells in Graves' hyperthyroidism and ophthalmopathy. Exclusion of a patient resulted from uncontrolled infection, other autoimmune disease, pregnancy or lactation. TCR beta CDR3 regions were amplified from RNA. With the HTBI primer set, the TCR CDR3 went through a first round of RT-PCR. TCRdb ran MiXCR on the multiplex PCR reads and lists one entry per CDR3 protein. The sample holds some 690,000 distinct CDR3 sequences, 17% seen once. The CDR3 totals 15 residues. V lost 5 bases, J lost 6 bases, and 12 bases stayed unmatched. Germline CDR1 reads SEHNR; CDR2 reads FQNEAQ (reference sequence).

The chain joins TRBV7-9 to TRBJ2-7; 8 nucleotides agree with TRBD1. The source is a man in his fifties with Graves' hyperthyroidism. The material sequenced was blood. The CDR3 DNA is TGTGCCAGCAGCAAAAATAGACAGGGGTATAGCGAGCAGTACTTC. Its protein is CASSKNRQGYSEQYF.